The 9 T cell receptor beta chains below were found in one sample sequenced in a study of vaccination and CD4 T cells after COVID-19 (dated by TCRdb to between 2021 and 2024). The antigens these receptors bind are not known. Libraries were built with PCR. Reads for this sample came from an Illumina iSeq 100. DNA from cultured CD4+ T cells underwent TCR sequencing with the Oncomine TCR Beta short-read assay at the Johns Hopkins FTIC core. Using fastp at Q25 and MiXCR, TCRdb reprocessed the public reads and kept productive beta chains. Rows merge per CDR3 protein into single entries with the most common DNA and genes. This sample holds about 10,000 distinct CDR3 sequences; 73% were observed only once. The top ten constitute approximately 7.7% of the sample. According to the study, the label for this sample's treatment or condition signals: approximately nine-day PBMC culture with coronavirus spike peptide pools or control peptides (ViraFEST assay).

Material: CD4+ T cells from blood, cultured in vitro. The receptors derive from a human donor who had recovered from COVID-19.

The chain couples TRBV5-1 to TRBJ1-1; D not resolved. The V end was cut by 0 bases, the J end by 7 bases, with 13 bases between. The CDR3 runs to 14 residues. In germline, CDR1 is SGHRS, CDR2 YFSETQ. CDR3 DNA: TGCGCCAGCAGCTTGGCCTCACCGGGCGGTGAAGCTTTCTTT. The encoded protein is CASSLASPGGEAFF.

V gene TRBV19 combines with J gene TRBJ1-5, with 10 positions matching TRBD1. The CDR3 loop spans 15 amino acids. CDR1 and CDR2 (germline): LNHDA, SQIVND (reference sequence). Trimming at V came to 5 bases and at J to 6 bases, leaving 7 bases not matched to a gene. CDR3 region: CASSPQDRGVQPQHF. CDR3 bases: TGTGCCAGTAGTCCGCAGGACAGGGGGGTTCAGCCCCAGCATTTT. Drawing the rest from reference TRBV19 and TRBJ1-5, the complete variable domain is DGGITQSPKYLFRKEGQNVTLSCEQNLNHDAMYWYRQDPGQGLRLIYYSQIVNDFQKGDIAEGYSVSREKKESFPLTVTSAQKNPTAFYLCASSPQDRGVQPQHFGDGTRLSIL.

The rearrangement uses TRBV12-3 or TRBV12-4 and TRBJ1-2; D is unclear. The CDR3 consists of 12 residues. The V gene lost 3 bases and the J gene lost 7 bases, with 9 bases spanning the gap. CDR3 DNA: TGTGCCAGCAGTTTGATGGTGGGTGGCTACACCTTC. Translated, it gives CASSLMVGGYTF.

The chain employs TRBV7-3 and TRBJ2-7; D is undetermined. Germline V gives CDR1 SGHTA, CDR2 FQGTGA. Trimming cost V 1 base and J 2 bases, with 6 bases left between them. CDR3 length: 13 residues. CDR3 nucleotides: TGTGCCAGCAGCTTAATGATACCCTACGAGCAGTACTTC. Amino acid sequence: CASSLMIPYEQYF.

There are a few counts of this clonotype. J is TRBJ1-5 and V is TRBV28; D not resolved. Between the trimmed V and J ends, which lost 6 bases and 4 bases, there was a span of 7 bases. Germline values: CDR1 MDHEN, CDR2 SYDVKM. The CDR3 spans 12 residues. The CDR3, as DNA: TGTGCCAGCAGAGCACTGAATCAGCCCCAGCATTTT. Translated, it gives CASRALNQPQHF.

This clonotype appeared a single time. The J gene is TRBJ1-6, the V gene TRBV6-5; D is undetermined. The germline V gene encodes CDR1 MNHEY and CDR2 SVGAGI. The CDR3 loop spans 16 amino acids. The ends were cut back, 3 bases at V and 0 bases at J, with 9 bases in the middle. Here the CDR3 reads CASSYGVVSYNSPLHF. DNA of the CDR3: TGTGCCAGCAGTTATGGGGTAGTCTCCTATAATTCACCCCTCCACTTT.

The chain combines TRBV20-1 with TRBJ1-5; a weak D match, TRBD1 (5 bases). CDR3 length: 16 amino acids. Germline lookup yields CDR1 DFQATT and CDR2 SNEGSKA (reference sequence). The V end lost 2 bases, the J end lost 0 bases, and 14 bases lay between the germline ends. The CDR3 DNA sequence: TGCAGTGCTAGAAAATCTGGGGCAGATAGCAATCAGCCCCAGCATTTT. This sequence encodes CSARKSGADSNQPQHF.

CDR3 amino acids: CASSLISGNTEAFF. The CDR3, as DNA: TGTGCCAGCAGTTTAATATCGGGGAACACTGAAGCTTTCTTT. The chain links TRBV6-2 or TRBV6-3 to TRBJ1-1; no clear D. V was cut by 4 bases and J by 1 base, with 10 bases left in between. The CDR3 is 14 residues long. In germline, CDR1 is MNHEY, CDR2 SVGEGT.

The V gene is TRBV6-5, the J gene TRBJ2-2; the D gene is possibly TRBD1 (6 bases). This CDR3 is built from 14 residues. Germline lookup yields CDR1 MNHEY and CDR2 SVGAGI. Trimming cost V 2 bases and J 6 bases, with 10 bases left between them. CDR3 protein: CASSYNRASGELFF. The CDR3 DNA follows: TGTGCCAGCAGTTACAACAGGGCGTCCGGGGAGCTGTTTTTT.